These T cell receptor beta chains were read from a single sample in a study of T cells in Graves' hyperthyroidism and ophthalmopathy. TCRdb reprocessed the multiplex PCR reads with MiXCR, giving one entry per CDR3 protein. The sample yields around 520,000 distinct CDR3 sequences, around 14% seen once. Sequenced: blood. These receptors all stem from a woman between 18 and 29 years old with Graves' hyperthyroidism. The CDR3 runs from the conserved cysteine through the conserved F or W.

J gene: TRBJ2-1; V gene: TRBV5-4; CDR3 protein: CASSKREGLGNEQFF
J gene: TRBJ2-3; V gene: TRBV19; CDR3 protein: CASSLAGLVGDTQYF
J gene: TRBJ2-1; V gene: TRBV5-1; CDR3 protein: CASSFTSGSNEQFF
J gene: TRBJ2-2; V gene: TRBV24-1; CDR3 protein: CATSEAGKGVPTGELFF
J gene: TRBJ1-1; V gene: TRBV6-5; CDR3 protein: CASSYGLTGGDTEAFF
J gene: TRBJ1-2; V gene: TRBV30; CDR3 protein: CAWSTGEHGYTF
J gene: TRBJ1-1; V gene: TRBV29-1; CDR3 protein: CSVPTGAGDTEAFF
J gene: TRBJ2-2; V gene: TRBV6-1; CDR3 protein: CASSGGWGNTGELFF
J gene: TRBJ1-1; V gene: TRBV7-9; CDR3 protein: CAFNDRVNTEAFF
J gene: TRBJ2-1; V gene: TRBV3-1; CDR3 protein: CASSQLAWSSYNEQFF
J gene: TRBJ2-1; V gene: TRBV5-1; CDR3 protein: CASSRTGGWVGSNEQFF
J gene: TRBJ1-5; V gene: TRBV6-1; CDR3 protein: CASRMGGGSRQPQHF
J gene: TRBJ2-3; V gene: TRBV4-2; CDR3 protein: CASSQEARSGSGADTQYF
J gene: TRBJ1-3; V gene: TRBV20-1; CDR3 protein: CSAESHGNTIYF
J gene: TRBJ1-2; V gene: TRBV5-5; CDR3 protein: CASSPLSRGHNNYGYTF
J gene: TRBJ1-1; V gene: TRBV5-1; CDR3 protein: CASSLWDGNTEAFF
J gene: TRBJ2-2; V gene: TRBV7-2; CDR3 protein: CASSLGGQGATGELFF
J gene: TRBJ1-1; V gene: TRBV16; CDR3 protein: CASSQSMRGLEDTEAFF
J gene: TRBJ2-1; V gene: TRBV11-2; CDR3 protein: CASRRPRRLAGEGRDNEQFF
J gene: TRBJ1-2; V gene: TRBV11-2; CDR3 protein: CASSLQGDYGYTF
J gene: TRBJ2-3; V gene: TRBV10-2; CDR3 protein: CASSESTAGAFTDTQYF
J gene: TRBJ1-1; V gene: TRBV5-5; CDR3 protein: CASSPDRGGRAFF
J gene: TRBJ2-1; V gene: TRBV6-8; CDR3 protein: CASSFPRGLVYNEQFF
J gene: TRBJ1-1; V gene: TRBV20-1; CDR3 protein: CSARDSGPQAFF
J gene: TRBJ2-1; V gene: TRBV6-1; CDR3 protein: CASTKDREADNEQFF
J gene: TRBJ2-2; V gene: TRBV29-1; CDR3 protein: CSATGATGELFF
J gene: TRBJ2-3; V gene: TRBV24-1; CDR3 protein: CATSDQSFQREVRGGRGDTQYF
J gene: TRBJ2-1; V gene: TRBV14; CDR3 protein: CASSQESLYNEQFF
J gene: TRBJ2-1; V gene: TRBV5-1; CDR3 protein: CASGDGGEQFF
J gene: TRBJ1-2; V gene: TRBV18; CDR3 protein: CASSNIRDYGYTF
J gene: TRBJ1-6; V gene: TRBV27; CDR3 protein: CASSFPNSPLHF
J gene: TRBJ1-5; V gene: TRBV30; CDR3 protein: CAWSESGYGQPQHF
J gene: TRBJ2-5; V gene: TRBV24-1; CDR3 protein: CATSDRWGRELETQYF
J gene: TRBJ1-1; V gene: TRBV27; CDR3 protein: CASTSKGQLNTEAFF
J gene: TRBJ1-1; V gene: TRBV6-1; CDR3 protein: CASSSRTDMNTEAFF
J gene: TRBJ1-1; V gene: TRBV10-3; CDR3 protein: CAIRLGTEAFF
J gene: TRBJ1-1; V gene: TRBV10-1; CDR3 protein: CASSVSGQANTEAFF
J gene: TRBJ2-3; V gene: TRBV15; CDR3 protein: CATSRSASADTQYF
J gene: TRBJ2-7; V gene: TRBV2; CDR3 protein: CASSEQGLAGVNYEQYF
J gene: TRBJ1-2; V gene: TRBV29-1; CDR3 protein: CSVEEGAYYGYTF
J gene: TRBJ2-5; V gene: TRBV2; CDR3 protein: CASSGVGAMKTQYF
J gene: TRBJ2-2; V gene: TRBV12-3/TRBV12-4; CDR3 protein: CASSPGEDTGELFF
J gene: TRBJ2-3; V gene: TRBV9; CDR3 protein: CASSVVGRGTDTQYF
J gene: TRBJ2-3; V gene: TRBV5-1; CDR3 protein: CASSLLGDGRAGGDTQYF
J gene: TRBJ2-3; V gene: TRBV6-2/TRBV6-3; CDR3 protein: CASSPQGKDTQYF
J gene: TRBJ1-5; V gene: TRBV2; CDR3 protein: CASSDTGIQPQHF
J gene: TRBJ1-5; V gene: TRBV2; CDR3 protein: CASLPDRVEQPQHF